Sequencing of this TCR beta chain was carried out in a study of cytomegalovirus exposure and HLA in healthy donors. Study-wide results and limits: Evidence from a later analysis indicated that most CMV-associated TCR beta chains looked HLA-restricted.

Germline values: CDR1 SQVTM, CDR2 ANQGSEA. V lost 6 bases to trimming and J lost 4 bases, with 13 bases between them. The CDR3 contains 12 residues. The PCR used 60 Vbeta and 13 Jbeta primers. As processed by the authors: Approximately 83 million unique TCR beta chains, roughly 10 million shared, were counted in a later analysis. Produced via immunoSEQ multiplex PCR; TCRdb's table is partial and in-frame only. V and J calls plus clone size are reproduced from that table; the DNA served to infer D and trimming. The sample shows approximately 50,000 clones, and 2% to 2.5% sits with its ten largest clones. Note on this clone: What it binds is not known.

Everyone who donated was a healthy bone marrow donor. J is TRBJ2-7 and V is TRBV29-1; D is possibly TRBD2 (5 bases). The source material was PBMCs. The receptor was isolated from a female donor in good health and CMV-seronegative. Written as DNA, the CDR3 is TGCAGCGTGGGAACGGGGATATACGAGCAGTACTTC. Encoded protein: CSVGTGIYEQYF.